The present TCR beta chain was sequenced within a study of OX40 agonist ivuxolimab in advanced cancers. Study overall: Intravenous ivuxolimab was administered to patients every 2 weeks at 0.01 to 10 mg/kg.

As concerns this clone: Its antigen is undetermined.

The CDR3 is 14 residues long. The V and J ends lost 5 bases and 1 base respectively, with 13 bases between them. The germline gives CDR1 SQVTM, CDR2 ANQGSEA. The repertoire was sequenced with immunoSEQ multiplex PCR; TCRdb's copy has only in-frame clones and lacks some. The data contain approximately 94,000 clones, 70% to 90% of them singletons. Overall study results and limits: CD4+ and CD8+ T cells in blood underwent clonal expansion by week 6 at 0.1 to 3.0 mg/kg. Among the least clonally expanded were partial responders at 0.1-3.0 mg/kg.

The genes are TRBV29-1 and TRBJ2-3; D is possibly TRBD2 (6 bases). The receptor was derived from an adult with an advanced solid tumor such as melanoma, head and neck, liver or kidney cancer. The sequencing used CD4+ or CD8+ T cells sorted from blood, collected in a trial of the OX40 agonist ivuxolimab. CDR3 in DNA: TGCAGCGTTCCCTTAGCGGCGCGCACAGATACGCAGTATTTT. Protein: CSVPLAARTDTQYF.